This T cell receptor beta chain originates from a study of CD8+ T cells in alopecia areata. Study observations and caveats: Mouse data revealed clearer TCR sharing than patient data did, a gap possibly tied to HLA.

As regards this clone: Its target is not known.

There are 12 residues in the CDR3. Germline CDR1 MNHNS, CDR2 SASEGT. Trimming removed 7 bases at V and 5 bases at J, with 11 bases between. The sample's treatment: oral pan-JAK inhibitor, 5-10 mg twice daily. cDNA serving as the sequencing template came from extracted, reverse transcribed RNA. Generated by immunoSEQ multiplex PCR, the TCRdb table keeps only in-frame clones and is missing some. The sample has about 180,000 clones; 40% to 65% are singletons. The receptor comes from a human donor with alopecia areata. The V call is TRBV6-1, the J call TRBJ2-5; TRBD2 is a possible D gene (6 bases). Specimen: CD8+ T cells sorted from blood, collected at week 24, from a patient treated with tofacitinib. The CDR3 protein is CASTGTSETQYF. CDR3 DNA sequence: TGTGCCAGCACCGGGACTTCGGAGACCCAGTACTTC.